This is a list of T cell receptor beta chains from one sample in a study of blood T cell repertoires in COVID-19. Data came from immunoSEQ multiplex PCR; TCRdb stores just in-frame clones and leaves some out. The sample shows about 270,000 clones, 82% of them seen only once. Sequencing was performed on peripheral blood. The receptors stem from a woman aged 18-29 years with acute or convalescent COVID-19. The CDR3 runs from the conserved cysteine through the conserved F or W. D genes are given only for firm matches. Clone size is shown for a subset of rows, as once, few, many or a class of expanded clone.

v_gene	d_gene	j_gene	abundance	CDR3nt	CDR3aa
TRBV6-5	NA	TRBJ2-7	NA	TGTGCCAGCAGGTATAAGGACTACCACTACGAGCAGTACTTC	CASRYKDYHYEQYF
TRBV11-3	TRBD2	TRBJ2-7	NA	TGTGCCAGCAGCCTGACTAGCGGGAACGAGCAGTACTTC	CASSLTSGNEQYF
TRBV9	TRBD1	TRBJ2-2	NA	TGTGCCAGCAGCGGACAGGGTAGAGCCGGGGAGCTGTTTTTT	CASSGQGRAGELFF
TRBV19	NA	TRBJ1-2	few	TGTGCCAGTAGCAGTGACGGGTACTATGGCTACACCTTC	CASSSDGYYGYTF
TRBV6-4	NA	TRBJ2-3	NA	TGTGCCAGCAGTGACGGAGGGGGCGCAGATACGCAGTATTTT	CASSDGGGADTQYF
TRBV18	NA	TRBJ1-5	many	TGTGCCAGCTCGCCTCAGGGCAATAGCAATCAGCCCCAGCATTTT	CASSPQGNSNQPQHF
TRBV19	NA	TRBJ2-7	NA	TGTGCCAGTAGTATAGACTTTGGGGGCGGCTCGTCCTACGAGCAGTACTTC	CASSIDFGGGSSYEQYF
TRBV9	NA	TRBJ2-3	NA	TGTGCCAGCGGGGGGATTTCTAGCGCCAGCACAGATACGCAGTATTTT	CASGGISSASTDTQYF
TRBV6-2/TRBV6-3	TRBD2	TRBJ2-5	NA	TGTGCCAGCAGTTACGGGCTAGCGGATCCCAACCAAGAGACCCAGTACTTC	CASSYGLADPNQETQYF
TRBV7-8	TRBD1	TRBJ1-4	NA	TGTGCCAGCAGCTTAGATGTAACAGGGGTACGGGAAAAACTGTTTTTT	CASSLDVTGVREKLFF